This TCR beta chain is from a study of blood T cell repertoires in COVID-19. About the study: Acute and convalescent COVID-19 samples came from the United States, Italy and Spain. The cDNA or gDNA used as material had been derived from T cells, B-cell-depleted T cells, or PBMCs.

In the authors' workflow: Quantification of nucleated cells was approximated via reference gene primer amplification. Sequencing used immunoSEQ multiplex PCR; TCRdb keeps in-frame clones, though not all of them. V, J and clone size reflect that table, while D and trimming were determined from the DNA. The sample shows 27,000 or so clones, 65% to 90% of them seen only once. The germline V gene has CDR1 SGHVS and CDR2 FQNEAQ. Trimming took 5 bases from V and 4 from J; bases not matched to a gene: 6. The CDR3 has 17 amino acids. This sequence joins TRBV7-8 and TRBJ2-1; 15 nucleotides match TRBD2. What was sequenced was peripheral blood. The TCR was taken from a man aged 70 or older with active COVID-19. CDR3 in amino acids: CASSLGLAGGPYNEQFF. The CDR3 region has the DNA TGTGCCAGCAGCCTAGGACTAGCGGGGGGGCCGTACAATGAGCAGTTCTTC.